This passage covers 16 T cell receptor beta chains from one sample sequenced in a study of T cells in Graves' hyperthyroidism and ophthalmopathy. The source material, RNA transcripts, was used to amplify TCR beta CDR3 regions. HTBI primers were employed in a first-round RT-PCR of the TCR CDR3. One entry per CDR3 protein, called by TCRdb with MiXCR from the multiplex PCR reads. The sample comprises hundreds of thousands of distinct CDR3 sequences, about 15% of which are singletons, and about 13% rests with the top ten. The sequencing input was blood. These receptors originate from a man aged 18 to 35 with Graves' ophthalmopathy.

This clonotype was detected many times. The chain links TRBV7-9 to TRBJ1-2; 8 bases align to TRBD1. This CDR3 contains 18 residues. With 2 bases clipped from V and 2 bases from J, the junction kept 13 bases outside the gene matches. From germline, CDR1 is SEHNR and CDR2 FQNEAQ (reference sequence). CDR3 loop: CASSLSPPGQGVNYGYTF. In DNA, the CDR3 is TGTGCCAGCAGCTTAAGCCCGCCCGGACAGGGCGTGAACTATGGCTACACCTTC.

This clonotype was seen repeatedly, ten times or more. The chain uses TRBV12-3 or TRBV12-4 and TRBJ2-7; D ambiguous. Trimming shortened V by 3 bases and J by 3 bases, and 6 bases separated the two germline ends. The CDR3 runs to 12 residues. CDR3 in DNA: TGTGCCAGCAGTTTTGATCTCTACGAGCAGTACTTC. It specifies CASSFDLYEQYF.

As concerns this clonotype: A read error may explain this, as a much larger clone is one base away. This rearrangement joins TRBV7-2 to TRBJ1-2; TRBD1 is a possible D gene (5 bases). CDR3 size: 14 residues. Germline V gene lookup returns CDR1 SGHTA and CDR2 FQGNSA. Here the CDR3 reads CASSLQGLDYGCTF. CDR3 nucleotide sequence: TGTGCCAGCAGCTTACAGGGTTTAGACTATGGCTGCACCTTC.

The gene calls are TRBV6-1 and TRBJ2-5; D is ambiguous. Trimming took off 8 bases at V and 5 bases at J, with 18 bases between the two ends. This CDR3 contains 14 residues. Germline assignment: CDR1 MNHNS and CDR2 SASEGT. CDR3 loop: CASGRLKGRETQYF. Here the CDR3 DNA reads TGTGCCAGCGGACGCCTCAAGGGCCGGGAGACCCAGTACTTC.

Concerning this clonotype itself: A junction end diverges from the germline sequence, so it may reflect a read error. This chain joins TRBV12-3 or TRBV12-4 and TRBJ2-5, with 8 bases identical to TRBD2. CDR3 length: 14 residues. Written as DNA, the CDR3 is TGTGCCAGCAGTTTTTCGGGAGGGCAAGAGGCCCAGTACTTC. Translating gives CASSFSGGQEAQYF.

Details on this clonotype: A junction boundary mismatches the germline segment, possibly from a read error. This rearrangement joins TRBV11-2 to TRBJ2-5; D call uncertain. The CDR3 length is 12 residues. Looked up from germline, CDR1 is SGHAT and CDR2 is FQNNGV. The CDR3 here is CASGLPKKGPYF. In DNA form, the CDR3 reads TGTGCCAGCGGCTTACCCAAAAAGGGCCCGTACTTC.

J is TRBJ2-7 and V is TRBV12-3 or TRBV12-4; D gene unclear. This CDR3 is built from 12 residues. With 4 bases removed from V and 4 bases from J, the gap between germline ends came to 8 bases. In DNA form, the CDR3 reads TGTGCCAGCAGTTCCCCCCAGTACGAGCAGTACTTC. Its protein is CASSSPQYEQYF.

The chain employs TRBV11-2 and TRBJ2-3; TRBD2 matches at 16 bases. The CDR3 totals 16 residues. Unmatched junction bases numbered 4, after V lost 3 bases and J lost 7 bases. Germline loops: CDR1 SGHAT, CDR2 FQNNGV. The CDR3 protein is CASSLGLAGGVNTQYF. DNA for the CDR3: TGTGCCAGCAGCTTGGGACTAGCGGGGGGGGTGAATACGCAGTATTTT.

This clonotype has a count of ten or more. The chain is built from TRBV12-3 or TRBV12-4 and TRBJ1-1; D is unresolved. The CDR3 has 13 amino acids. The V end lost 6 bases, the J end lost 11 bases, and 19 bases lay between the germline ends. CDR3 sequence (DNA): TGTGCCAGCAGCCGTAACGCCCCTTTCGTCGCTTTCTTT. It codes for CASSRNAPFVAFF.

This clonotype showed up just a few times. The gene calls are TRBV5-1 and TRBJ1-2, with TRBD1 matching 7 bases. V was pared by 9 bases and J by 8 bases, with 13 bases of the junction left unmatched. There are 13 residues in the CDR3. Germline V gene sequence: CDR1 SGHRS, CDR2 YFSETQ. The CDR3 here is CATRRGEARGYTF. DNA for the CDR3: TGCGCCACCCGCAGGGGGGAAGCTCGCGGCTACACCTTC.

This clonotype was observed at least ten times. The chain combines TRBV6-1 with TRBJ2-5; tentative D call: TRBD1 (6 bases). The ends were cut back, 6 bases at V and 3 bases at J, with 17 bases in the middle. The CDR3 has 15 amino acids. The germline V gene has CDR1 MNHNS and CDR2 SASEGT. CDR3 sequence (DNA): TGTGCCAGCAGAATTACAGGGATGGGGGAAGAGACCCAGTACTTC. This sequence encodes CASRITGMGEETQYF.

This clonotype came up many times. The chain recombines TRBV12-3 or TRBV12-4 with TRBJ2-1; D is possibly TRBD1 or TRBD2 (6 bases each). The CDR3 runs to 14 residues. Trimming left V 3 bases short and J 2 bases short, with 8 bases between. CDR3 amino acids: CASSFRGAYNEQFF. In nucleotides, the CDR3 is TGTGCCAGCAGTTTTAGGGGGGCCTACAATGAGCAGTTCTTC.

This clonotype came up a few times. The CDR3 DNA follows: TGTGCCAGCAGCGTTCGATCTAGCGGGAGTCTTGTTGGTGAGCAGTTCTTC. It translates to CASSVRSSGSLVGEQFF. The V gene is TRBV7-9, the J gene TRBJ2-1; 10 nucleotides line up with TRBD2. The CDR3 length is 17 residues. Germline loops: CDR1 SEHNR, CDR2 FQNEAQ (reference sequence). V lost 5 bases to trimming and J lost 9 bases; unmatched junction nucleotides: 16.

This clonotype was seen more than once but under ten times. The chain links TRBV20-1 to TRBJ2-2; 13 nucleotides agree with TRBD2. The CDR3 covers 16 residues. Per the germline V gene, CDR1 is DFQATT and CDR2 is SNEGSKA (reference sequence). After removal of 6 bases from V and 7 bases from J, the junction contained 11 bases not matched to a gene. The chain's CDR3 is CSARSGTSGIIGELFF. The CDR3 DNA is TGCAGTGCGAGATCCGGGACTAGCGGGATTATCGGGGAGCTGTTTTTT.

Details on this clonotype: A much larger clone is a single base away; this may be a read error. The rearrangement uses TRBV18 and TRBJ1-2; 8 positions agree with TRBD1. This CDR3 is 15 amino acids long. The V gene's germline CDR1 is KGHSH and CDR2 LQKENI. CDR3 DNA: TGTGCCGGCTCACCGGGACAGGTCCACCTATATGGCTACACCTTC. This translates into CAGSPGQVHLYGYTF.

Ten or more counts support this clonotype. This chain uses TRBV5-5 with TRBJ1-2; no firm D call. V was pared by 0 bases and J by 0 bases, with 9 bases between. Germline V lookup: CDR1 SGHKS, CDR2 YYEKEE (reference sequence). The CDR3 totals 15 residues. CDR3 loop: CASSLGDIANYGYTF. The CDR3 DNA sequence: TGTGCCAGCAGCTTGGGGGATATAGCTAACTATGGCTACACCTTC.